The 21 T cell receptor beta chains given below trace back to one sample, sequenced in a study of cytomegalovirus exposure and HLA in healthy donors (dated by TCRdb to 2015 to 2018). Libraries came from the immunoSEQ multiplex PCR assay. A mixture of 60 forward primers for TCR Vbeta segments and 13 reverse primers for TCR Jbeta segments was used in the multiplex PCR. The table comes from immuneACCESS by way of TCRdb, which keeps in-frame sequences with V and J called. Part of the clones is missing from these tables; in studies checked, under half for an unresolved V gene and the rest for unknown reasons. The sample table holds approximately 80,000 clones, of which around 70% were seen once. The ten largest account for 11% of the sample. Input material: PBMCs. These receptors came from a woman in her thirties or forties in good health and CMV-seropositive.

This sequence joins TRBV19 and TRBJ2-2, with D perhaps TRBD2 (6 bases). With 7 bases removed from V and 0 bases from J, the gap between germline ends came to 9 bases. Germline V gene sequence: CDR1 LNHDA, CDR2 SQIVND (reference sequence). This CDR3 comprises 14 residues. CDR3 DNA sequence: TGTGCCAGTACAGCTAGCGCGAACACCGGGGAGCTGTTTTTT. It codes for CASTASANTGELFF. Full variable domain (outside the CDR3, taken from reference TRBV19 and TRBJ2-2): DGGITQSPKYLFRKEGQNVTLSCEQNLNHDAMYWYRQDPGQGLRLIYYSQIVNDFQKGDIAEGYSVSREKKESFPLTVTSAQKNPTAFYLCASTASANTGELFFGEGSRLTVL.

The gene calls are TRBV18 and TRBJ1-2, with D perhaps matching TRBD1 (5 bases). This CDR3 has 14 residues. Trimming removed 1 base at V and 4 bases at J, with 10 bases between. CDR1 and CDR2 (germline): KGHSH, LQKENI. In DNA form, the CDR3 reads TGTGCCAGCTCACCACTGGGGGGGACCTATGGCTACACCTTC. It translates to CASSPLGGTYGYTF.

CDR3 nucleotides: TGTGCCAGCAGTACCACCGGGACAGGGTATCAGCCCCAGCATTTT. It translates to CASSTTGTGYQPQHF. The V gene is TRBV28, the J gene TRBJ1-5; 9 bases are a match to TRBD1. There are 15 residues in the CDR3. The germline V gene has CDR1 MDHEN and CDR2 SYDVKM. With V trimmed by 5 bases and J by 5 bases, 7 bases remained unmatched.

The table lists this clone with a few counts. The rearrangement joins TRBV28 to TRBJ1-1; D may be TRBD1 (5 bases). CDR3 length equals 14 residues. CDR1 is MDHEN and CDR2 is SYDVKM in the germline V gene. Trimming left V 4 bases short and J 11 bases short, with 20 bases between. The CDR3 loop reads CASSSGGDGGFAFF. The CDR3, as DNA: TGTGCCAGCAGTTCCGGAGGGGACGGAGGATTTGCTTTCTTT.

The DNA of the CDR3 is TGTGCCAGCAGCCTAAGAGAGAACACTGAAGCTTTCTTT. Protein: CASSLRENTEAFF. The rearrangement links TRBV5-6 to TRBJ1-1; D unresolved. The germline gives CDR1 SGHDT, CDR2 YYEEEE. The V and J ends lost 4 bases and 1 base respectively, with 8 bases between them. The CDR3 is 13 residues long.

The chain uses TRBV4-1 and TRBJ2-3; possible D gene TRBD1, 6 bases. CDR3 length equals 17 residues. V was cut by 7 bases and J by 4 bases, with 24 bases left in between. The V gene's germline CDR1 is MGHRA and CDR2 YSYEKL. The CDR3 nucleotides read TGCGCCAGCACGGCCCTGCGAGACAGGCTTGACGCAGATACGCAGTATTTT. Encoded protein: CASTALRDRLDADTQYF.

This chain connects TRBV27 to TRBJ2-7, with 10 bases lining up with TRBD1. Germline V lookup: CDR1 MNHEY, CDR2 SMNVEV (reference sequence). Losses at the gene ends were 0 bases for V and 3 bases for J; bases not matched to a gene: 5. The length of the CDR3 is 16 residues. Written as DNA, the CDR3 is TGTGCCAGCAGTTTATCTTTCGGGACAGGGGTCTACGAGCAGTACTTC. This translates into CASSLSFGTGVYEQYF.

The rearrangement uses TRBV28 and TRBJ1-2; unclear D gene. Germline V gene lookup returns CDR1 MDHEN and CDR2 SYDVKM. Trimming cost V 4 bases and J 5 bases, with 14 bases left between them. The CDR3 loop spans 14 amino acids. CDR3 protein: CASSSHMGSYGYTF. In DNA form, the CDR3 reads TGTGCCAGCAGTTCACATATGGGGAGTTATGGCTACACCTTC.

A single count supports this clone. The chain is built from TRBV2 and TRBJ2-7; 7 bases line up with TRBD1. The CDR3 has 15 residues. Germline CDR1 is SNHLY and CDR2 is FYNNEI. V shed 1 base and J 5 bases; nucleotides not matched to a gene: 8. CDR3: CASSEDQTGLHEQYF. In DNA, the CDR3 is TGTGCCAGCAGTGAAGACCAGACAGGGCTTCACGAGCAGTACTTC.

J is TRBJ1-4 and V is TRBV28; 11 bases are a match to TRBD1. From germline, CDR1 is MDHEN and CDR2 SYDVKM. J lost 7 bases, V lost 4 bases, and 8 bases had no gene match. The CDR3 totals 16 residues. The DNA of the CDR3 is TGTGCCAGCAGTTCGAGCGCCGGGACAGGGGGTGAAAAACTGTTTTTT. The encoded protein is CASSSSAGTGGEKLFF.

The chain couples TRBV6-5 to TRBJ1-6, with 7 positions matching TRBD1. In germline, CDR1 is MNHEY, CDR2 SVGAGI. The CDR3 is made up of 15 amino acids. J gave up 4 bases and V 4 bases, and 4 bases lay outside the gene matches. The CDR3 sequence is CASSFAGQYNSPLHF. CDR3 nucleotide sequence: TGTGCCAGCAGTTTTGCGGGACAGTATAATTCACCCCTCCACTTT.

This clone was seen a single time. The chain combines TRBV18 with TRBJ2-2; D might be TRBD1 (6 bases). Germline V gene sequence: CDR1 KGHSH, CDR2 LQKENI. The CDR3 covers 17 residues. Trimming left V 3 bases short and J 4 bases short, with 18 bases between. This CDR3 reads CASSPFEDSRGTGELFF. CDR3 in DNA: TGTGCCAGCTCACCTTTCGAGGACAGCCGGGGCACCGGGGAGCTGTTTTTT.

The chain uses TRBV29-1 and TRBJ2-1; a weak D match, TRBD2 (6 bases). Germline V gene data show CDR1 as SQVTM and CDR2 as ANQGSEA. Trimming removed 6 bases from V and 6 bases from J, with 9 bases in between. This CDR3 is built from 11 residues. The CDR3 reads CSVTSLNEQFF. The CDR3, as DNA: TGCAGCGTCACTAGCCTCAATGAGCAGTTCTTC.

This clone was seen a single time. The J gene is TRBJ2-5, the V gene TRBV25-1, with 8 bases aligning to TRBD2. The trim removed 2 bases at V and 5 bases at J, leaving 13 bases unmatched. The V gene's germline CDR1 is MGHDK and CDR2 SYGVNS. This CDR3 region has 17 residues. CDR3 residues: CASSERRGSGGWETQYF. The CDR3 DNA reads TGTGCCAGCAGTGAAAGGAGGGGAAGCGGGGGTTGGGAGACCCAGTACTTC.

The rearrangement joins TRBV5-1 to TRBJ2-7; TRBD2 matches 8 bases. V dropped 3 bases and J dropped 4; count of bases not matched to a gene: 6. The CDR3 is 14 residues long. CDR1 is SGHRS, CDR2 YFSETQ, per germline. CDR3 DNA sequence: TGCGCCAGCAGCTGGAGGTCGGGAGGGTACGAGCAGTACTTC. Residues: CASSWRSGGYEQYF.

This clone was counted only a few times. CDR3 DNA: TGTGCCAGCAGTTACTCCCTAGAGGGCACTGAAGCTTTCTTT. This encodes CASSYSLEGTEAFF. V gene TRBV6-5 combines with J gene TRBJ1-1; D ambiguous. CDR1 and CDR2 (germline): MNHEY, SVGAGI. Between the trimmed V and J ends, which lost 0 bases and 4 bases, there was a span of 9 bases. The CDR3 loop spans 14 amino acids.

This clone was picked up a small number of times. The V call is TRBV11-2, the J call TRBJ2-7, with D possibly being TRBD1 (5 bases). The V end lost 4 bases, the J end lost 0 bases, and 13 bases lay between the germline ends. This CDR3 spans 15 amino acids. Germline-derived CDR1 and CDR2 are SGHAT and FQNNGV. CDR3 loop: CASSYFRGPSYEQYF. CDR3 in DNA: TGTGCCAGCAGCTATTTTAGGGGTCCCTCCTACGAGCAGTACTTC.

The CDR3 region is CASSQGNGGRAPTDTQYF. The DNA of the CDR3 is TGCGCCAGCAGCCAAGGAAATGGCGGGAGGGCTCCCACAGATACGCAGTATTTT. The chain links TRBV4-1 to TRBJ2-3; 9 bases are a match to TRBD2. Germline V CDR1 and CDR2: MGHRA, YSYEKL. Trimming cost V 1 base and J 2 bases; bases outside gene matches: 10. The CDR3 runs to 18 residues.

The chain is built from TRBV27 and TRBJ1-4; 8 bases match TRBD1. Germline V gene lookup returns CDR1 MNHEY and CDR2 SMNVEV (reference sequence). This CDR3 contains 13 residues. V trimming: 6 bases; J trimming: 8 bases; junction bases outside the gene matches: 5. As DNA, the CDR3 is TGTGCCAGCAGCTGGACAGGGAGAGAAAAACTGTTTTTT. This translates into CASSWTGREKLFF.

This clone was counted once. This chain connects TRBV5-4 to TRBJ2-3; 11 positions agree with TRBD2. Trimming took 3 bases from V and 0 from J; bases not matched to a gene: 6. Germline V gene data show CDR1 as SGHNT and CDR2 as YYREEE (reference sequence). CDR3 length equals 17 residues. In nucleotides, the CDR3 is TGTGCCAGCAGCTCCGGACTAGCGGGTCCTAGCACAGATACGCAGTATTTT. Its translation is CASSSGLAGPSTDTQYF. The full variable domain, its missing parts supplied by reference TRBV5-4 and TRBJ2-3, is ETGVTQSPTHLIKTRGQQVTLRCSSQSGHNTVSWYQQALGQGPQFIFQYYREEENGRGNFPPRFSGLQFPNYSSELNVNALELDDSALYLCASSSGLAGPSTDTQYFGPGTRLTVL.

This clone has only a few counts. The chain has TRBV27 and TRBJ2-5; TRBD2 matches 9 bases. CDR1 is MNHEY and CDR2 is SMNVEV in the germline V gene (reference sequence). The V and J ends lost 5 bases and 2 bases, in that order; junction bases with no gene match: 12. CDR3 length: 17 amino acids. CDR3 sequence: CASSPSGSGGSQETQYF. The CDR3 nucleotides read TGTGCCAGCAGTCCTTCAGGTAGCGGGGGCTCTCAAGAGACCCAGTACTTC.